The rows below give T cell receptor beta chains drawn from one sample of a study of beta chain features in type 1 diabetes. Generated by immunoSEQ multiplex PCR, the TCRdb table keeps only in-frame clones and is missing some. The sample consists of some 700,000 clones, over 10% of them appearing once. Sequencing was carried out using naive CD4+ T cells from blood. The source of these receptors is a man between 18 and 35 years old with type 1 diabetes. Each CDR3 is given with its conserved first and last residue. The D gene is left open where the match is weak. Rows give clone size only sometimes, using once, few, many, or a class for an expanded clone.

clone size: -; J gene: TRBJ1-2; D gene: -; V gene: TRBV5-1; CDR3 DNA: TGCGCCAGCAGCTTGGGGATGATCTTAGCTGGCTACACCTTC; CDR3 protein: CASSLGMILAGYTF
clone size: -; J gene: TRBJ2-2; D gene: TRBD1; V gene: TRBV5-1; CDR3 DNA: TGCGCCAGCAGTCCCCAGGGGGACGGGGAGCTGTTTTTT; CDR3 protein: CASSPQGDGELFF
clone size: few; J gene: TRBJ1-4; D gene: -; V gene: TRBV9; CDR3 DNA: TGTGCCAGCAGCGTAGATCAGGGGCGGGTTAATGAAAAACTGTTTTTT; CDR3 protein: CASSVDQGRVNEKLFF
clone size: few; J gene: TRBJ1-2; D gene: TRBD1; V gene: TRBV5-1; CDR3 DNA: TGCGCCAGCAGCCCCCGGGACAGCTATGGCTACACCTTC; CDR3 protein: CASSPRDSYGYTF
clone size: -; J gene: TRBJ2-3; D gene: TRBD2; V gene: TRBV30; CDR3 DNA: TGTGCCGCCCTAGCGGGGGACACAGATACGCAGTATTTT; CDR3 protein: CAALAGDTDTQYF
clone size: few; J gene: TRBJ1-1; D gene: -; V gene: TRBV4-1; CDR3 DNA: TGCGCCAGCAGCAACCAACAGGGATACACTGAAGCTTTCTTT; CDR3 protein: CASSNQQGYTEAFF
clone size: -; J gene: TRBJ1-2; D gene: TRBD1; V gene: TRBV28; CDR3 DNA: TGTGCCAGCAGTCTACAATCGACAGGGGCGGCTGGCTACACCTTC; CDR3 protein: CASSLQSTGAAGYTF
clone size: -; J gene: TRBJ1-5; D gene: -; V gene: TRBV5-6; CDR3 DNA: TGTGCCAGCAACGACTGGGGGGATCAGCCCCAGCATTTT; CDR3 protein: CASNDWGDQPQHF
clone size: -; J gene: TRBJ2-3; D gene: -; V gene: TRBV5-4; CDR3 DNA: TGTGCCAGCAGCTTGGCGCGGTTGGGGGGCACAGATACGCAGTATTTT; CDR3 protein: CASSLARLGGTDTQYF
clone size: few; J gene: TRBJ1-5; D gene: -; V gene: TRBV15; CDR3 DNA: TGTGCCACCAGCAGAGCCATGGACAATCAGCCCCAGCATTTT; CDR3 protein: CATSRAMDNQPQHF
clone size: -; J gene: TRBJ1-1; D gene: TRBD1; V gene: TRBV19; CDR3 DNA: TGTGCCAGTAGGGCGGACAGGGAGGTCACTGAAGCTTTCTTT; CDR3 protein: CASRADREVTEAFF
clone size: few; J gene: TRBJ2-5; D gene: -; V gene: TRBV4-1; CDR3 DNA: TGTGCCAGCAGCCAACCTTCCCCGATGGAGGGAGAGACCCAGTACTTC; CDR3 protein: CASSQPSPMEGETQYF
clone size: -; J gene: TRBJ1-4; D gene: -; V gene: TRBV11-3; CDR3 DNA: TGTGCCAGCAGCTTAGATGAAAAACTGTTTTTT; CDR3 protein: CASSLDEKLFF
clone size: few; J gene: TRBJ2-7; D gene: TRBD2; V gene: TRBV27; CDR3 DNA: TGTGCCAGCAGGGTAGCGGGGGGCTACGAGCAGTACTTC; CDR3 protein: CASRVAGGYEQYF
clone size: -; J gene: TRBJ2-7; D gene: TRBD2; V gene: TRBV29-1; CDR3 DNA: TGCAGCGTTGGCAGGACTAGCGGAGTCTACGAGCAGTACTTC; CDR3 protein: CSVGRTSGVYEQYF
clone size: few; J gene: TRBJ2-1; D gene: -; V gene: TRBV29-1; CDR3 DNA: TGCAGCGTTGATGCGCCCAGGGAGTCCTACAATGAGCAGTTCTTC; CDR3 protein: CSVDAPRESYNEQFF
clone size: -; J gene: TRBJ2-7; D gene: -; V gene: TRBV28; CDR3 DNA: TGTGCCAGCAAACCGGCCCCTCTTCGGGAGCAGTACTTC; CDR3 protein: CASKPAPLREQYF
clone size: few; J gene: TRBJ1-1; D gene: -; V gene: TRBV30; CDR3 DNA: TGTGCCTCTGGACCGTTGAACACTGAAGCTTTCTTT; CDR3 protein: CASGPLNTEAFF
clone size: -; J gene: TRBJ2-5; D gene: -; V gene: TRBV28; CDR3 DNA: TGTGCCAGCAGTCCGTTTGTCTCCCAAGAGACCCAGTACTTC; CDR3 protein: CASSPFVSQETQYF
clone size: few; J gene: TRBJ1-5; D gene: -; V gene: TRBV5-1; CDR3 DNA: TGCGCCAGCAGCTTGGGGGTGATTGACGGCCCCAATCAGCCCCAGCATTTT; CDR3 protein: CASSLGVIDGPNQPQHF
clone size: -; J gene: TRBJ2-3; D gene: -; V gene: TRBV10-3; CDR3 DNA: TGTGCCATCAGTGAAATAGGCTCCGGGGAAGATACGCAGTATTTT; CDR3 protein: CAISEIGSGEDTQYF
clone size: few; J gene: TRBJ2-7; D gene: -; V gene: TRBV6-5; CDR3 DNA: TGTGCCAGCAGAAATCCAGGTACCACCTACGAGCAGTACTTC; CDR3 protein: CASRNPGTTYEQYF
clone size: -; J gene: TRBJ2-5; D gene: -; V gene: TRBV7-2; CDR3 DNA: TGTGCCAGCAGCTTAGCCGTGGGCGAGACCCAGTACTTC; CDR3 protein: CASSLAVGETQYF
clone size: few; J gene: TRBJ1-5; D gene: -; V gene: TRBV7-2; CDR3 DNA: TGTGCCAGCAGCTTAGAGGGTGGCGGCGGGCCCCAGCATTTT; CDR3 protein: CASSLEGGGGPQHF
clone size: few; J gene: TRBJ2-7; D gene: TRBD1; V gene: TRBV10-3; CDR3 DNA: TGTGCCATCAGTGGGTTCGGGGACAGGGTCGACGAGCAGTACTTC; CDR3 protein: CAISGFGDRVDEQYF
clone size: few; J gene: TRBJ1-1; D gene: -; V gene: TRBV28; CDR3 DNA: TGTGCCAGCAGTATCGGGACTGAAGCTTTCTTT; CDR3 protein: CASSIGTEAFF
clone size: -; J gene: TRBJ1-6; D gene: TRBD1; V gene: TRBV5-1; CDR3 DNA: TGCGCCAGCAGTTTGACAGGGTCAAGCAGCTCCTATAATTCACCCCTCCACTTT; CDR3 protein: CASSLTGSSSSYNSPLHF
clone size: -; J gene: TRBJ2-3; D gene: -; V gene: TRBV29-1; CDR3 DNA: TGCAGCGTTGAGGTCGGGGTGGCAGATACGCAGTATTTT; CDR3 protein: CSVEVGVADTQYF
clone size: few; J gene: TRBJ1-1; D gene: -; V gene: TRBV9; CDR3 DNA: TGTGCCAGCAGCGTAGAAGGCAGGGAGACTGAAGCTTTCTTT; CDR3 protein: CASSVEGRETEAFF
clone size: -; J gene: TRBJ2-1; D gene: -; V gene: TRBV29-1; CDR3 DNA: TGCAGCGTTGAAGATTACGCCTGGGGCAATGAGCAGTTCTTC; CDR3 protein: CSVEDYAWGNEQFF
clone size: few; J gene: TRBJ1-5; D gene: -; V gene: TRBV30; CDR3 DNA: TGTGCCTGGAGTGTAGGGGGGAATCAGCCCCAGCATTTT; CDR3 protein: CAWSVGGNQPQHF
clone size: few; J gene: TRBJ2-7; D gene: -; V gene: TRBV6-5; CDR3 DNA: TGTGCCAGCAGTCGAGAGACAGAGTACGAGCAGTACTTC; CDR3 protein: CASSRETEYEQYF
clone size: -; J gene: TRBJ2-2; D gene: -; V gene: TRBV19; CDR3 DNA: TGTGCCAGTATCCAGGGATACACCGGGGAGCTGTTTTTT; CDR3 protein: CASIQGYTGELFF
clone size: -; J gene: TRBJ2-7; D gene: -; V gene: TRBV2; CDR3 DNA: TGTGCCAGCAGTGTAGGAGGGGCTGGGCCCTTC; CDR3 protein: CASSVGGAGPF
clone size: -; J gene: TRBJ2-1; D gene: -; V gene: TRBV6-1; CDR3 DNA: TGTGCCAGCAGTGAGGACGGGAGCTCCTACAATGAGCAGTTCTTC; CDR3 protein: CASSEDGSSYNEQFF
clone size: few; J gene: TRBJ1-2; D gene: -; V gene: TRBV28; CDR3 DNA: TGTGCCAGCAGTTTCCAGGTTTCTAACTATGGCTACACCTTC; CDR3 protein: CASSFQVSNYGYTF
clone size: few; J gene: TRBJ1-6; D gene: -; V gene: TRBV18; CDR3 DNA: TGTGCCAGCTCACCCGGGGAGATCGGATCACCCCTCCACTTT; CDR3 protein: CASSPGEIGSPLHF